This TCR beta chain came from a study of radiation and T cells in renal cell carcinoma. In the study overall: Nephrectomy followed 15 Gy stereotactic body radiation by 4 weeks.

The data were produced by immunoSEQ multiplex PCR, yet TCRdb's version contains in-frame clones alone and is incomplete. The sample shows just under 80,000 clones, around 86% of them seen only once. As for time point: blood 2 weeks post-SBRT. The treatment here: 15 Gy SBRT to primary tumor, nephrectomy 4 weeks later. Serial blood draws occurred at baseline and 2 and 4 weeks post-SBRT. The tumor was a clear cell renal cell carcinoma. On this clone: Its antigen is unknown.

Study-level findings and limits: Top tumor clonotypes rose in blood 2 weeks post-radiation, then contracted.

Specimen: blood, collected from a patient whose treatment included radiotherapy and nephrectomy. The source of this sequence is a woman in her fifties or sixties with renal cell carcinoma.

This CDR3 reads CASSYGENTEAFF. The CDR3 DNA reads as TGTGCCAGCAGTTACGGGGAGAACACTGAAGCTTTCTTT. This chain joins TRBV6-5 and TRBJ1-1; D gene unclear. The length of the CDR3 is 13 residues. The V gene's germline CDR1 is MNHEY and CDR2 SVGAGI. Trimming shortened V by 2 bases and J by 1 base, and 5 bases separated the two germline ends.